This passage covers 23 T cell receptor beta chains from one sample sequenced in a study of CXCR3-negative and CXCR3-positive naive CD8 T cells. All TRB cDNA libraries came from 5' RACE performed with UMI labels. TCRdb reprocessed the 5' RACE reads and keeps a single row for each CDR3 protein, giving no DNA. Recorded for this sample: some 140,000 distinct CDR3 sequences. No antigen has been assigned to these receptors. Overall study findings and caveats: CXCR3-expressing naive cells carried TRB CDR3s more hydrophobic than those of CXCR3-negative naive cells.

Sequenced material: naive CXCR3+ CD8+ T cells from blood. Subset specified: CD45RO-CCR7+CD27+CD95- naive CD8+ T cells expressing CXCR3 (TNR3+). The receptors come from a human donor in good health. Some clones in this sample may be carry-over from other donors' samples.

This chain joins TRBV29-1 and TRBJ2-3; absent DNA, TCRdb's TRBD1 call cannot be checked. This CDR3 comprises 15 residues. The germline V gene encodes CDR1 SQVTM and CDR2 ANQGSEA. CDR3: CSVERPGQPTDTQYF.

The chain carries TRBV7-9 and TRBJ2-3. The CDR3 is 12 residues long. CDR1 and CDR2 (germline): SEHNR, FQNEAQ (reference sequence). The CDR3 spells CASSFRLYTQYF. The variable domain in full, with the rest retrieved from reference TRBV7-9 and TRBJ2-3, is DTGVSQNPRHKITKRGQNVTFRCDPISEHNRLYWYRQTLGQGPEFLTYFQNEAQLEKSRLLSDRFSAERPKGSFSTLEIQRTEQGDSAMYLCASSFRLYTQYFGPGTRLTVL.

The chain employs TRBV7-9 and TRBJ2-3; the D call of TRBD1 rests on TCRdb alone, since no DNA is present to check it. The germline V gene encodes CDR1 SEHNR and CDR2 FQNEAQ (reference sequence). This CDR3 has 15 residues. CDR3 sequence: CASSISGGALDTQYF.

This chain connects TRBV15 to TRBJ2-3; lacking DNA, the TRBD1 call made by TCRdb goes unchecked. The CDR3 totals 19 residues. Germline CDR1 LNHNV, CDR2 YYDKDF (reference sequence). The CDR3 region is CATSKDRGKQRDSTDTQYF.

The chain has TRBV12-3 or TRBV12-4 and TRBJ2-7; TCRdb picks TRBD1, but there is no DNA to check that call. This CDR3 comprises 15 residues. CDR3: CASSRSDRVVNEQYF.

The chain carries TRBV4-2 and TRBJ2-7; the D gene TCRdb calls, TRBD1, cannot be checked with no DNA. The CDR3 loop spans 15 amino acids. Germline-derived CDR1 and CDR2 are LGHNA and YNFKEQ. CDR3 protein: CASSQDQGASYEQYF.

The V gene is TRBV6-7, the J gene TRBJ2-6. TRBV6-7 is treated as an ORF (open reading frame) with a function not yet certain. This CDR3 is built from 18 residues. CDR3 amino acids: CASSYCRKTSSGANVLTF.

CDR3 loop: CASTNHGFSPGYTF. The chain has TRBV6-1 and TRBJ1-2; without DNA, the TCRdb call of TRBD1 cannot be checked. Germline loops: CDR1 MNHNS, CDR2 SASEGT. This CDR3 spans 14 amino acids.

The chain employs TRBV12-3 or TRBV12-4 and TRBJ2-1; checking the TCRdb D call of TRBD1 is not possible without DNA. The CDR3 is made up of 14 amino acids. This chain's CDR3 is CASRPESTGNEQFF.

V usage is TRBV9 and J usage is TRBJ2-1; TCRdb designates TRBD1, a call that cannot be tested without DNA. The CDR3 consists of 17 residues. The V gene's germline CDR1 is SGDLS and CDR2 YYNGEE. The CDR3 spells CASSEGLGTGVYNEQFF.

The chain uses TRBV30 and TRBJ2-1; the D call of TRBD2 rests on TCRdb alone, since no DNA is present to check it. Germline V gene lookup returns CDR1 GTSNPN and CDR2 SVGIG (reference sequence). This CDR3 is built from 14 residues. The CDR3 sequence is CAWQRGGGLGEQFF.

The V and J genes are TRBV14 and TRBJ2-3; TCRdb lists TRBD1, though no DNA is available to test this call. Germline lookup yields CDR1 SGHDN and CDR2 FVKESK. The CDR3 runs 17 residues. The CDR3 loop is CASSQDAPRHVWDTQYF.

This sequence joins TRBV5-1 and TRBJ2-3; TCRdb returns TRBD2, unconfirmable since there is no DNA. The CDR3 runs 15 residues. Per the germline V gene, CDR1 is SGHRS and CDR2 is YFSETQ. CDR3 protein: CASSFRGRQIDTQYF.

V usage is TRBV28 and J usage is TRBJ1-3. Per germline, CDR1 MDHEN and CDR2 SYDVKM. This CDR3 spans 17 amino acids. The chain's CDR3 is CASSHLGPERTGNTIYF.

The CDR3 here is CATSAGPALTGLPQYF. V and J are TRBV24-1 and TRBJ2-3; TCRdb outputs TRBD1, but without DNA this stays unchecked. The CDR3 consists of 16 residues. Germline values: CDR1 KGHDR, CDR2 SFDVKD.

The chain joins TRBV12-3 or TRBV12-4 to TRBJ2-5; TCRdb gives TRBD1 as the D gene, but with no DNA this cannot be confirmed. The CDR3 covers 13 residues. The CDR3 here is CASTPFRGKTQYF.

V usage is TRBV28 and J usage is TRBJ1-2. The germline gives CDR1 MDHEN, CDR2 SYDVKM. This CDR3 contains 14 residues. The CDR3 sequence is CASSLTGSNYGYTF.

This chain links TRBV7-8 with TRBJ1-5; TCRdb reports TRBD1, a call that lacks DNA to check it against. CDR3 length: 15 residues. CDR1 is SGHVS, CDR2 FQNEAQ, per germline. CDR3 loop: CASSSWTGEVQPQHF.

The J gene is TRBJ1-1, the V gene TRBV7-9. Germline V gene sequence: CDR1 SEHNR, CDR2 FQNEAQ (reference sequence). The CDR3 spans 12 residues. The CDR3 here is CASSHGGTEAFF.

V is TRBV28 and J is TRBJ1-3. Germline CDR1 reads MDHEN; CDR2 reads SYDVKM. The CDR3 totals 16 residues. The CDR3 sequence: CASSLARDISGNTIYF.

This chain uses TRBV7-6 with TRBJ2-1; TCRdb outputs TRBD1, but without DNA this stays unchecked. The germline gives CDR1 SGHVS, CDR2 FNYEAQ. CDR3 size: 16 residues. The CDR3 here is CASSLGGSGAYNEQFF.

CDR3 region: CATTTGVERNTEAFF. The V and J genes are TRBV15 and TRBJ1-1; no DNA is available, so the TRBD1 call from TCRdb remains unchecked. The germline gives CDR1 LNHNV, CDR2 YYDKDF (reference sequence). CDR3 size: 15 residues.

The V and J genes are TRBV29-1 and TRBJ2-7; the D gene TCRdb calls, TRBD1, cannot be checked with no DNA. The germline V gene encodes CDR1 SQVTM and CDR2 ANQGSEA. The CDR3 length is 15 residues. The CDR3 loop reads CSVEYRTGGEYEQYF.